What follows describes a single TCR beta chain. This specimen comes from a study of blood T cell repertoires in COVID-19. Study-wide context: The origin of the acute and convalescent COVID-19 samples was the United States, Italy and Spain. T cells, B-cell-depleted T cells, or PBMCs provided the cDNA or gDNA that served as material.

In the original workflow: Estimation of nucleated cell counts relied on the amplification of reference gene primers. Assay: immunoSEQ multiplex PCR; the TCRdb copy retains only in-frame clones and omits some. The DNA was the basis for D and trimming; V, J and clone size are from that table. The table includes approximately 230,000 clones, roughly 87% detected once. The V gene's germline CDR1 is SGHNT and CDR2 YENEEA. The CDR3 contains 16 residues. V lost 0 bases and J lost 12; bases outside the gene matches: 11. The sequence was collected from a man between 18 and 35 years old with active or convalescent COVID-19. The source material was peripheral blood. The rearrangement joins TRBV11-3 to TRBJ2-1; TRBD2 matches at 10 bases. CDR3 DNA: TGTGCCAGCAGCTTAGACCCGGCGGTAGCGGGGGGTACGCAGTTCTTC. It is translated as CASSLDPAVAGGTQFF.